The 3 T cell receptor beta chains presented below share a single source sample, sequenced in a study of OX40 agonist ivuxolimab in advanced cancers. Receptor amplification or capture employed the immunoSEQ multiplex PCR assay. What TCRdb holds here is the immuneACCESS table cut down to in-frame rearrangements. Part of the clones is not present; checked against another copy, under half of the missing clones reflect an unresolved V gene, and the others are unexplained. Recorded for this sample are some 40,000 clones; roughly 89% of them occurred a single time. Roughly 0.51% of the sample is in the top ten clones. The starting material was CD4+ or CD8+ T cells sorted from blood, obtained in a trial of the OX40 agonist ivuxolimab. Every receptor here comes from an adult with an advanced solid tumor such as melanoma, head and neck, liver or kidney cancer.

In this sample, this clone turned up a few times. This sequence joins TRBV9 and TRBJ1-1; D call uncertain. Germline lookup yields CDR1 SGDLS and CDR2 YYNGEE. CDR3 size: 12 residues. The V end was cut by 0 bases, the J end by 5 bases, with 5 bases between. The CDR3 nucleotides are TGTGCCAGCAGCGTAGACCGTACTGAAGCTTTCTTT. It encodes CASSVDRTEAFF. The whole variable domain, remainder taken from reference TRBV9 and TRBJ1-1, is DSGVTQTPKHLITATGQRVTLRCSPRSGDLSVYWYQQSLDQGLQFLIQYYNGEERAKGNILERFSAQQFPDLHSELNLSSLELGDSALYFCASSVDRTEAFFGQGTRLTVV.

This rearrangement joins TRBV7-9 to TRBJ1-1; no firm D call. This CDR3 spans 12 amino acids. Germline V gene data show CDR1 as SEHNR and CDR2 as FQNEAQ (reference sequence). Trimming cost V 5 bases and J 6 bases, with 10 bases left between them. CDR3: CASSREDAEAFF. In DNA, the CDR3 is TGTGCCAGCAGCCGAGAGGACGCTGAAGCTTTCTTT.

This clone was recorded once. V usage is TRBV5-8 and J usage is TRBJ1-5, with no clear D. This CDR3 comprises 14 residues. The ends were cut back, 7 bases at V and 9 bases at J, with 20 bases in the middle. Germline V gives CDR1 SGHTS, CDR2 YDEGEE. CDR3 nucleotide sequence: TGTGCCAGCTTGCATGGGTCTTCTCGGGGGCCCCAGCATTTT. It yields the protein CASLHGSSRGPQHF.